Shown below are 18 T cell receptor beta chains from a single sample sequenced in a study of cytomegalovirus exposure and HLA in healthy donors. The PCR ran on 60 Vbeta and 13 Jbeta primers. Assay used: immunoSEQ multiplex PCR; TCRdb lists only in-frame clones, some missing. In the table there are roughly 140,000 clones, 75% to 85% of which are singletons. Sequenced input: PBMCs. These receptors all come from a woman aged 18-29 years in good health and CMV-seropositive.

This clone was seen only once. The chain is built from TRBV5-1 and TRBJ2-3; D not certain. The CDR3 loop spans 15 amino acids. V gave up 2 bases and J gave up 2 bases, with 12 bases separating them. CDR1 and CDR2 from the germline V gene are SGHRS and YFSETQ. In nucleotides, the CDR3 is TGCGCCAGCAGCTTTCACACCCAGGACACAGATACGCAGTATTTT. Translation: CASSFHTQDTDTQYF.

This chain links TRBV15 with TRBJ2-3, with D tentatively TRBD2 (5 bases). Germline loops: CDR1 LNHNV, CDR2 YYDKDF (reference sequence). The CDR3 has 14 amino acids. V was shortened by 0 bases and J by 6 bases, with 10 bases between the two germline ends. This CDR3 is CATSRESGIDTQYF. The CDR3 nucleotides read TGTGCCACCAGCAGAGAATCCGGGATTGATACGCAGTATTTT.

The chain uses TRBV4-1 and TRBJ1-1; D perhaps matches TRBD1 (6 bases). This CDR3 spans 18 amino acids. CDR1 is MGHRA and CDR2 is YSYEKL in the germline V gene. The V end lost 2 bases, the J end lost 8 bases, and 27 bases lay between the germline ends. The CDR3 reads CASSQIVFARGSNNEAFF. The CDR3, as DNA: TGCGCCAGCAGCCAAATTGTTTTCGCAAGGGGGTCTAATAACGAAGCTTTCTTT.

In its sample, this clone was seen once. The genes are TRBV29-1 and TRBJ2-7, with D possibly being TRBD2 (6 bases). The CDR3 covers 14 residues. Deletions cut 4 bases from V and 7 bases from J, with 20 bases between. Germline V lookup: CDR1 SQVTM, CDR2 ANQGSEA. The CDR3 bases are TGCAGCGTTGTTCCGGGGGACCGTGTAGGTGAGCAGTACTTC. It is translated as CSVVPGDRVGEQYF.

V and J are TRBV2 and TRBJ2-5, with 10 bases fitting TRBD2. The CDR3 length is 15 residues. J was trimmed by 8 bases and V by 2 bases; bases with no gene match: 8. Germline CDR1 is SNHLY and CDR2 is FYNNEI. CDR3 region: CASSEFGTSEDTQYF. Written as DNA, the CDR3 is TGTGCCAGCAGTGAATTTGGGACTAGCGAGGACACCCAGTACTTC.

This chain links TRBV18 with TRBJ1-6; unclear D gene. Trimming removed 3 bases from V and 4 bases from J, with 10 bases in between. The CDR3 loop spans 15 amino acids. Germline lookup yields CDR1 KGHSH and CDR2 LQKENI. The CDR3 DNA follows: TGTGCCAGCTCACCTGGGAGATTGTATAATTCACCCCTCCACTTT. It translates to CASSPGRLYNSPLHF.

This clone has just a few counts. The chain is built from TRBV2 and TRBJ1-3; D not resolved. Trimming removed 2 bases from V and 4 bases from J, with 6 bases in between. Germline assignment: CDR1 SNHLY and CDR2 FYNNEI. CDR3 length equals 13 residues. The CDR3 coding sequence is TGTGCCAGCAGTGAAACGCGAGGAAACACCATATATTTT. Its translation: CASSETRGNTIYF.

This clone was recorded only once. V gene TRBV30 combines with J gene TRBJ1-5, with unresolved D. V lost 0 bases and J 1 base, leaving 7 bases between the germline ends. The CDR3 length is 14 residues. The germline V gene encodes CDR1 GTSNPN and CDR2 SVGIG (reference sequence). This CDR3 reads CAWSVSRSNQPQHF. The DNA for the CDR3 is TGTGCCTGGAGTGTAAGTCGGAGCAATCAGCCCCAGCATTTT.

The J gene is TRBJ2-7, the V gene TRBV11-2; D not certain. V lost 6 bases to trimming and J lost 3 bases, with 15 bases between them. In germline, CDR1 is SGHAT, CDR2 FQNNGV. The CDR3 consists of 14 residues. CDR3 DNA: TGTGCCAGCAGTCCAGTTCGACGAGGCTACGAGCAGTACTTC. It codes for CASSPVRRGYEQYF. The full variable domain, in which reference TRBV11-2 and TRBJ2-7 provide the parts outside the CDR3, is EAGVAQSPRYKIIEKRQSVAFWCNPISGHATLYWYQQILGQGPKLLIQFQNNGVVDDSQLPKDRFSAERLKGVDSTLKIQPAKLEDSAVYLCASSPVRRGYEQYFGPGTRLTVT.

This chain joins TRBV5-1 and TRBJ1-1; D perhaps matches TRBD1 (6 bases). Trimming removed 3 bases at V and 4 bases at J, with 10 bases between. Germline CDR1 SGHRS, CDR2 YFSETQ. The CDR3 spans 13 residues. The CDR3 is CASSSQGFTEAFF. Written as DNA, the CDR3 is TGCGCCAGCAGCTCCCAGGGGTTCACTGAAGCTTTCTTT. Filled out from reference TRBV5-1 and TRBJ1-1, the complete variable domain reads KAGVTQTPRYLIKTRGQQVTLSCSPISGHRSVSWYQQTPGQGLQFLFEYFSETQRNKGNFPGRFSGRQFSNSRSEMNVSTLELGDSALYLCASSSQGFTEAFFGQGTRLTVV.

This clone occurred once. The chain is built from TRBV5-6 and TRBJ1-2, with no clear D. V was clipped by 5 bases and J by 5 bases, with 22 bases between them. Looked up from germline, CDR1 is SGHDT and CDR2 is YYEEEE. There are 16 residues in the CDR3. This CDR3 is CASRVRGPRLGYGYTF. The DNA of the CDR3 is TGTGCCAGCAGGGTGAGAGGCCCACGGCTTGGTTATGGCTACACCTTC.

This clone appeared once. The J gene is TRBJ1-1, the V gene TRBV19; the match to TRBD1 covers 9 bases. This CDR3 has 14 amino acids. Trimming took 6 bases from V and 7 from J; bases not matched to a gene: 9. Germline CDR1 LNHDA, CDR2 SQIVND (reference sequence). The CDR3 spells CASSITGGLNEAFF. CDR3 nucleotide sequence: TGTGCCAGTAGCATAACAGGGGGCCTTAATGAAGCTTTCTTT.

This rearrangement joins TRBV9 to TRBJ2-5; D is unresolved. CDR1 SGDLS and CDR2 YYNGEE come from the germline V gene. This CDR3 is built from 14 residues. V was trimmed by 0 bases and J by 2 bases, leaving 8 bases between them. The chain's CDR3 is CASSVVAGQETQYF. CDR3 in DNA: TGTGCCAGCAGCGTAGTCGCAGGACAAGAGACCCAGTACTTC.

The CDR3 region is CASSPTGTGELFF. CDR3 coding DNA: TGCGCCAGCAGTCCAACAGGGACCGGGGAGCTGTTTTTT. The J gene is TRBJ2-2, the V gene TRBV10-1, with D tentatively TRBD1 (6 bases). The CDR3 spans 13 residues. Deletions cut 5 bases from V and 5 bases from J, with 9 bases between. Germline V gene lookup returns CDR1 WNHNN and CDR2 SYGVQD (reference sequence).

The rearrangement joins TRBV7-9 to TRBJ2-3; TRBD2 aligns across 12 bases. Germline CDR1 is SEHNR and CDR2 is FQNEAQ (reference sequence). V trimming: 4 bases; J trimming: 3 bases; junction bases outside the gene matches: 11. The CDR3 totals 18 residues. The CDR3 loop is CASSSLKRLAGVTDTQYF. The CDR3 DNA reads TGTGCCAGCAGCTCGTTGAAGAGACTAGCGGGGGTTACAGATACGCAGTATTTT.

The V and J genes are TRBV6-6 and TRBJ1-2; the match to TRBD1 covers 11 bases. Germline trimming cut 5 bases from V and 7 bases from J; bases unmatched to any gene: 3. Per the germline V gene, CDR1 is MNHNY and CDR2 is SVGAGI (reference sequence). CDR3 length: 13 amino acids. The CDR3 coding sequence is TGTGCCAGCAGTCGGACAGGGGGCAGTGGCTACACCTTC. Its translation is CASSRTGGSGYTF.

The chain has TRBV27 and TRBJ1-3; 7 positions match TRBD1. CDR1 is MNHEY, CDR2 SMNVEV, per germline (reference sequence). Trimming cost V 7 bases and J 0 bases; bases outside gene matches: 6. The CDR3 length is 15 residues. DNA for the CDR3: TGTGCCAGCATCTGCCGGGACAGCTCTGGAAACACCATATATTTT. It codes for CASICRDSSGNTIYF.

The rearrangement joins TRBV6-6 to TRBJ1-2, with 7 bases aligning to TRBD1. With 6 bases clipped from V and 4 bases from J, the junction kept 8 bases outside the gene matches. Germline CDR1 is MNHNY and CDR2 is SVGAGI (reference sequence). The CDR3 has 14 residues. The CDR3 sequence is CASSAGQRSYGYTF. The CDR3 nucleotides read TGTGCCAGCAGCGCGGGACAGCGCAGCTATGGCTACACCTTC.